Listed here are 26 T cell receptor beta chains from one sample, sequenced in a study of post-analysis software for immune sequencing data. Study-wide points: The five TRBV segments detected at higher frequency in patients than in controls included TRBV5-6, TRBV5-1 and TRBV20-1.

Unique molecular identifiers had been added to the TCR beta cDNA libraries. TCRdb re-derived calls from the PCR reads in MiXCR, one entry per CDR3 protein. The profile shows about 770,000 distinct CDR3 sequences, under 60% of them singletons. Antigens for these TCRs are unknown. The sequencing input was blood. The receptors derive from a girl aged 5-17 years with multiple sclerosis.

This clonotype was seen only a few times. The chain uses TRBV28 and TRBJ2-1; D may be TRBD2 (7 bases). The V end was cut by 6 bases, the J end by 2 bases, with 17 bases between. This CDR3 is built from 16 residues. CDR1 and CDR2 (germline): MDHEN, SYDVKM. Here the CDR3 DNA reads TGTGCCAGCAGCCTCGTCCGGGGGGCTCCCTACAATGAGCAGTTCTTC. It translates to CASSLVRGAPYNEQFF.

The chain recombines TRBV6-6 with TRBJ1-1, with TRBD1 matching 7 bases. V gave up 6 bases and J gave up 4 bases; unmatched junction bases: 8. CDR3 length: 14 residues. The germline V gene encodes CDR1 MNHNY and CDR2 SVGAGI (reference sequence). The CDR3 is CASRPRQGATEAFF. CDR3 in DNA: TGTGCCAGCAGACCTAGACAGGGCGCCACTGAAGCTTTCTTT.

This clonotype appeared a few times. J is TRBJ1-2 and V is TRBV7-2, with 8 bases identical to TRBD1. This CDR3 region has 17 residues. V dropped 1 base and J dropped 6; count of bases not matched to a gene: 13. Germline CDR1 SGHTA, CDR2 FQGNSA. The CDR3 loop is CASSLGGATGGGDGYTF. The CDR3 DNA is TGTGCCAGCAGCTTAGGAGGGGCTACAGGGGGAGGAGATGGCTACACCTTC.

The J gene is TRBJ2-3, the V gene TRBV12-3 or TRBV12-4, with D possibly being TRBD2 (5 bases). The CDR3 is made up of 14 amino acids. Trimming pared 6 bases from V and 0 bases from J, leaving 10 bases between. The CDR3 DNA reads as TGTGCCAGCAGCCGACTACCTAGCACAGATACGCAGTATTTT. It is translated as CASSRLPSTDTQYF.

V gene TRBV5-1 combines with J gene TRBJ2-2, with 7 bases aligning to TRBD2. CDR1 SGHRS and CDR2 YFSETQ come from the germline V gene. CDR3 length: 16 residues. V lost 4 bases to trimming and J lost 4 bases; unmatched junction nucleotides: 10. The CDR3 protein is CASSQERGDGTGELFF. CDR3 sequence (DNA): TGCGCCAGCAGCCAGGAGCGGGGCGATGGCACCGGGGAGCTGTTTTTT.

The chain links TRBV6-4 to TRBJ2-1, with unresolved D. This CDR3 comprises 15 residues. Germline V gene sequence: CDR1 MRHNA, CDR2 SNTAGT. Trimming cost V 0 bases and J 0 bases, with 6 bases left between them. CDR3 residues: CASSDSLSSYNEQFF. CDR3 coding DNA: TGTGCCAGCAGTGACTCATTGAGCTCCTACAATGAGCAGTTCTTC.

This clonotype was found many times. V and J are TRBV7-9 and TRBJ1-1; the D is unclear. V shed 5 bases and J shed 4 bases, with 17 bases lying between them. The CDR3 is 15 amino acids. Germline V gene data show CDR1 as SEHNR and CDR2 as FQNEAQ (reference sequence). CDR3 sequence reads: CASSPQAVYSTEAFF. DNA of the CDR3: TGTGCCAGCAGCCCCCAGGCGGTGTACAGCACTGAAGCTTTCTTT.

A remark on this clonotype: This may arise from a read error, as a much more abundant clone is one base away. This chain joins TRBV20-1 and TRBJ2-3, with TRBD2 matching 10 bases. This CDR3 comprises 18 residues. The V segment lost 2 bases and the J segment 1 base; nucleotides outside the gene matches: 12. Germline CDR1 and CDR2: DFQATT and SNEGSKA (reference sequence). The CDR3 region has the DNA TGCAGTGCTAGATCCGGAGCGGGAGGGTCACCTGGCACAGATACGCAGTATTTT. Its protein product is CSARSGAGGSPGTDTQYF.

In its sample, this clonotype was seen a few times. The chain employs TRBV2 and TRBJ2-5, with no clear D. V was trimmed by 6 bases and J by 11 bases, leaving 16 bases between them. Germline CDR1 SNHLY, CDR2 FYNNEI. This CDR3 spans 12 amino acids. The CDR3 is CASSESPVEQYF. CDR3 bases: TGTGCCAGCAGCGAATCCCCTGTGGAGCAGTACTTC.

This clonotype was seen a handful of times. The chain recombines TRBV11-3 with TRBJ2-1; 12 nucleotides align to TRBD2. Germline lookup yields CDR1 SGHNT and CDR2 YENEEA. J lost 4 bases, V lost 0 bases, and 13 bases had no gene match. The CDR3 length is 20 residues. The CDR3 spells CASSLDRASGRARLYNEQFF. The CDR3 DNA reads as TGTGCCAGCAGCTTAGATCGGGCTAGCGGGAGGGCCCGATTATACAATGAGCAGTTCTTC. The complete variable domain, with remaining parts taken from reference TRBV11-3 and TRBJ2-1, reads EAGVVQSPRYKIIEKKQPVAFWCNPISGHNTLYWYLQNLGQGPELLIRYENEEAVDDSQLPKDRFSAERLKGVDSTLKIQPAELGDSAVYLCASSLDRASGRARLYNEQFFGPGTRLTVL.

As for this clonotype: Mismatch with germline at one junction end may stem from a read error. J is TRBJ1-4 and V is TRBV6-5; 9 bases map to TRBD1. The CDR3 totals 14 residues. The V gene's germline CDR1 is MNHEY and CDR2 SVGAGI. The CDR3 DNA follows: TGTGCCAGCAGGGCCGGGACAGGGAATGAAAAACGGTTTTTT. Amino acids: CASRAGTGNEKRFF.

The genes are TRBV28 and TRBJ1-2, with TRBD1 identical over 8 bases. The trim removed 7 bases at V and 7 bases at J, leaving 8 bases unmatched. There are 13 residues in the CDR3. Germline CDR1 is MDHEN and CDR2 is SYDVKM. The CDR3 sequence is CASNHQGARGYTF. The CDR3 region has the DNA TGTGCCAGCAATCATCAGGGGGCGCGTGGCTACACCTTC.

This chain links TRBV2 with TRBJ2-3; 7 bases are a match to TRBD2. The ends lost 7 bases at V and 5 bases at J; junction bases unmatched: 12. Germline V gene sequence: CDR1 SNHLY, CDR2 FYNNEI. The CDR3 length is 15 residues. This chain's CDR3 is CASTPAGERGDTQYF. CDR3 nucleotides: TGTGCCAGCACCCCGGCGGGAGAGAGAGGAGATACGCAGTATTTT.

The gene calls are TRBV20-1 and TRBJ1-4; no clear D. The V and J ends lost 5 bases and 2 bases respectively, with 6 bases between them. This CDR3 contains 12 residues. The germline gives CDR1 DFQATT, CDR2 SNEGSKA (reference sequence). CDR3 amino acids: CSAGRTNEKLFF. CDR3 coding DNA: TGCAGTGCTGGCCGGACTAATGAAAAACTGTTTTTT.

This chain links TRBV29-1 with TRBJ2-1; TRBD2 agrees at 9 bases. The CDR3 sequence is 13 residues long. V gave up 4 bases and J gave up 14 bases; unmatched junction bases: 12. Germline CDR1 reads SQVTM; CDR2 reads ANQGSEA. The CDR3 coding sequence is TGCAGCGTTGGGGACATGGTGGCGGGAGGGGAGTTCTTC. This encodes CSVGDMVAGGEFF.

This clonotype was seen only a few times. The rearrangement links TRBV7-6 to TRBJ2-7; 9 nucleotides agree with TRBD1. The DNA end is a closer match to TRBJ2-5, so the J assignment may be wrong. This CDR3 is 16 amino acids long. The germline V gene encodes CDR1 SGHVS and CDR2 FNYEAQ. CDR3 sequence (DNA): TGTGCCAGCAGCTTCCAACCGGGACAGGGTATAGAGACCCAGTACTTC. Translation: CASSFQPGQGIETQYF.

This chain links TRBV5-1 with TRBJ1-1; TRBD1 matches 7 bases. Germline V gene data show CDR1 as SGHRS and CDR2 as YFSETQ. This CDR3 is 15 amino acids long. The trim removed 0 bases at V and 4 bases at J, leaving 6 bases unmatched. CDR3 loop: CASSLEGGLATEAFF. Here the CDR3 DNA reads TGCGCCAGCAGCTTGGAAGGGGGCTTAGCCACTGAAGCTTTCTTT.

The chain uses TRBV6-5 and TRBJ2-5; TRBD1 matches at 7 bases. The DNA end lines up better with TRBJ2-7; the J call may be wrong. The CDR3 has 16 amino acids. Germline CDR1 reads MNHEY; CDR2 reads SVGAGI. As DNA, the CDR3 is TGTGCCAGCAGTTACTCGCCGGGACAGATCACCTACGAGCAGTACTTC. This codes for CASSYSPGQITYEQYF.

The chain links TRBV4-3 to TRBJ2-2; 8 nucleotides agree with TRBD2. CDR3 length: 16 residues. The germline gives CDR1 LGHNA, CDR2 YSLEER. V shed 4 bases, J shed 2 bases, and the junction held 6 bases outside the gene matches. The CDR3 here is CASSPWTSLNTGELFF. The CDR3 bases are TGCGCCAGCAGCCCATGGACTAGCTTAAACACCGGGGAGCTGTTTTTT.

The table lists this clonotype with a count of one. The CDR3: CAGGKQMGANYGYTF. CDR3 DNA: TGTGCCGGTGGGAAACAAATGGGAGCTAACTATGGCTACACCTTC. The chain recombines TRBV6-1 with TRBJ1-2; D uncertain. This CDR3 region has 15 residues. The germline V gene has CDR1 MNHNS and CDR2 SASEGT. V was cut by 11 bases and J by 0 bases, with 19 bases left in between.

V is TRBV5-6 and J is TRBJ2-3; 8 positions agree with TRBD1. In germline, CDR1 is SGHDT, CDR2 YYEEEE. CDR3 length: 16 amino acids. With 7 bases clipped from V and 2 bases from J, the junction kept 12 bases outside the gene matches. Here the CDR3 DNA reads TGTGCCAGCCGCCTGACGGGACAGGTACACACAGATACGCAGTATTTT. Residues: CASRLTGQVHTDTQYF.

The chain carries TRBV20-1 and TRBJ1-2, with 7 bases fitting TRBD1. Trimming took 4 bases from V and 3 from J; bases not matched to a gene: 11. This CDR3 comprises 15 residues. Germline CDR1 is DFQATT and CDR2 is SNEGSKA (reference sequence). Here the CDR3 DNA reads TGCAGTGCTACACGCGGCGGACAGGCCCACTATGGCTACACCTTC. Translated: CSATRGGQAHYGYTF.

This clonotype was counted a few times. V and J are TRBV7-9 and TRBJ2-7; D is unclear. The CDR3 runs to 12 residues. V gave up 7 bases and J gave up 4 bases, with 11 bases separating them. CDR1 and CDR2 (germline): SEHNR, FQNEAQ (reference sequence). CDR3 DNA: TGTGCCAGCATAGGATCCCCTTACGAGCAGTACTTC. Encoded protein: CASIGSPYEQYF.

This chain links TRBV6-1 with TRBJ2-1; 10 bases line up with TRBD2. CDR3 size: 18 residues. The V and J ends lost 6 bases and 2 bases, in that order; junction bases with no gene match: 13. Germline V gene lookup returns CDR1 MNHNS and CDR2 SASEGT. The CDR3 nucleotides read TGTGCCAGCAGGACGGTAGCGGGAGGATCAGCCGCCTACAATGAGCAGTTCTTC. It yields the protein CASRTVAGGSAAYNEQFF.

The chain couples TRBV29-1 to TRBJ1-2; D is ambiguous. V shed 4 bases and J shed 3 bases, with 12 bases lying between them. The CDR3 sequence is 13 residues long. From germline, CDR1 is SQVTM and CDR2 ANQGSEA. The CDR3 loop is CSVGEGRHYGYTF. Written as DNA, the CDR3 is TGCAGCGTTGGCGAAGGACGGCACTATGGCTACACCTTC.

The chain employs TRBV11-2 and TRBJ2-1; TRBD2 agrees at 7 bases. The germline V gene has CDR1 SGHAT and CDR2 FQNNGV. The CDR3 totals 14 residues. V gave up 2 bases and J gave up 11 bases; unmatched junction bases: 9. As DNA, the CDR3 is TGTGCCAGCAGCTTAAGGATGCCAGCGGGAAAGCAGTTCTTC. Its translation is CASSLRMPAGKQFF.